The rows below give T cell receptor beta chains drawn from one sample of a study of technical replicates of blood from a few donors. TCRdb's copy holds only in-frame clones and misses some; the assay was immunoSEQ multiplex PCR. There are more than 60,000 clones in the sample; approximately 95% occur only once, and roughly 0.24% lies in the top ten. Sequencing used T cells isolated from PBMCs. These TCRs come from a human donor in good health. CDR3s include the opening cysteine and the closing phenylalanine or tryptophan. A D gene is named only where the DNA matches it firmly. Size values are once, few and many counts, or a class for expanded clones, and some rows have none.

>NA|NA|13|TRBJ2-7|TRBV28
TGTGCCAGCAGTTTAGAGGCCGCCTACGAGCAGTACTTC
CASSLEAAYEQYF
>TRBD2|NA|11|TRBJ2-1|TRBV27
TGTGCCAGCAGTATCCCGGGACTAGCCGTCTTC
CASSIPGLAVF
>NA|NA|16|TRBJ2-2|TRBV9
TGTGCCAGCAGCGTAGCTTCGGCGGGATTCACCGGGGAGCTGTTTTTT
CASSVASAGFTGELFF
>TRBD1|NA|14|TRBJ2-4|TRBV29-1
TGCAGCGTTGATACAGGGGGCGTGGGGAACATTCAGTACTTC
CSVDTGGVGNIQYF
>NA|NA|11|TRBJ2-7|TRBV29-1
TGCAGCGTTAAGACAGCATACGAGCAGTACTTC
CSVKTAYEQYF
>NA|NA|16|TRBJ2-7|TRBV5-4
TGTGCCAGCAGCTTGGCCATCGACAGGTTAACCTACGAGCAGTACTTC
CASSLAIDRLTYEQYF
>NA|NA|15|TRBJ2-1|TRBV5-1
TGCGCCAGCAGCTCGGACCTTGGGTACAGGAATGAGCAGTTCTTC
CASSSDLGYRNEQFF
>NA|NA|15|TRBJ2-7|TRBV6-5
TGTGCCAGCCGCCCTTTTCGGGGGGCCCCCTACGAGCAGTACTTC
CASRPFRGAPYEQYF
>NA|once|16|TRBJ1-4|TRBV6-5
TGTGCCAGCAGTTATACGGGACGGGGGGGTTCTGAAAAACTGTTTTTT
CASSYTGRGGSEKLFF
>NA|NA|16|TRBJ1-3|TRBV5-1
TGCGCCAGCAGCGCCGTAGGGACAATATCTGGAAACACCATATATTTT
CASSAVGTISGNTIYF
>NA|NA|14|TRBJ2-7|TRBV9
TGTGCCAGCAGCGTAGCACAGGAAGCCTACGAGCAGTACTTC
CASSVAQEAYEQYF
>TRBD1|NA|13|TRBJ1-2|TRBV27
TGTGCCAGCAGTGAGGACAGGGTTTATGGCTACACCTTC
CASSEDRVYGYTF
>NA|NA|14|TRBJ1-3|TRBV7-9
TGTGCCAGCAGCGTCGGAGCTACTGGAAACACCATATATTTT
CASSVGATGNTIYF
>TRBD1|NA|13|TRBJ2-7|TRBV27
TGTGCCAGCAGTCCCGGGACAGCCTACGAGCAGTACTTC
CASSPGTAYEQYF
>NA|NA|19|TRBJ1-1|TRBV14
TGTGCCAGCAGCAAGAGTACGAGGGCCGCGAGTACAGCCGCTTATGAAGCTTTCTTT
CASSKSTRAASTAAYEAFF
>TRBD2|NA|15|TRBJ2-2|TRBV5-1
TGCGCCAGCAGCTTACTAGCGGGGGGGACCGGGGAGCTGTTTTTT
CASSLLAGGTGELFF
>NA|NA|14|TRBJ2-7|TRBV28
TGTGCCAGCAGTTTTCAGGGTTTCTCCTACGAGCAGTACTTC
CASSFQGFSYEQYF
>TRBD1|once|12|TRBJ1-2|TRBV29-1
TGCAGCGACCTAGACAGGGTGGATGGCTACACCTTC
CSDLDRVDGYTF
>NA|NA|14|TRBJ1-4|TRBV5-1
TGCGCCAGCACCCGTGAGGGACTTAGTGAAAAACTGTTTTTT
CASTREGLSEKLFF
>NA|NA|15|TRBJ2-1|TRBV27
TGTGCCAGCAGTTCCCAGGGGGGCCCTCACAATGAGCAGTTCTTC
CASSSQGGPHNEQFF
>NA|NA|15|TRBJ1-5|TRBV11-2
TGTGCCAGCAGCAGGGACAAGAATCACAATCAGCCCCAGCATTTT
CASSRDKNHNQPQHF
>TRBD1|NA|14|TRBJ1-2|TRBV6-5
TGTGCCAGCAGTTATGGGACAGGGGTTGATGGCTACACCTTC
CASSYGTGVDGYTF
>TRBD2|once|16|TRBJ2-3|TRBV19
TGTGCCAGTAGCAGACTAGCGGGCGACATCACAGATACGCAGTATTTT
CASSRLAGDITDTQYF
>NA|NA|17|TRBJ2-6|TRBV7-6
TGTGCCAGCAGCAGAGACAGTGGTGCCTCTGGGGCCAACGTCCTGACTTTC
CASSRDSGASGANVLTF
>TRBD1|NA|14|TRBJ1-4|TRBV7-9
TGTGCCAGCAGCTTAGGACAGGGGGGGGAAAAACTGTTTTTT
CASSLGQGGEKLFF
>TRBD1|few|16|TRBJ1-4|TRBV30
TGTGCCTGGAGTGCTGGACAGGTCACAACTAATGAAAAACTGTTTTTT
CAWSAGQVTTNEKLFF
>NA|NA|13|TRBJ1-2|TRBV6-1
TGTGCCAGCAGTGAAATCTCAGGCTATGGCTACACCTTC
CASSEISGYGYTF